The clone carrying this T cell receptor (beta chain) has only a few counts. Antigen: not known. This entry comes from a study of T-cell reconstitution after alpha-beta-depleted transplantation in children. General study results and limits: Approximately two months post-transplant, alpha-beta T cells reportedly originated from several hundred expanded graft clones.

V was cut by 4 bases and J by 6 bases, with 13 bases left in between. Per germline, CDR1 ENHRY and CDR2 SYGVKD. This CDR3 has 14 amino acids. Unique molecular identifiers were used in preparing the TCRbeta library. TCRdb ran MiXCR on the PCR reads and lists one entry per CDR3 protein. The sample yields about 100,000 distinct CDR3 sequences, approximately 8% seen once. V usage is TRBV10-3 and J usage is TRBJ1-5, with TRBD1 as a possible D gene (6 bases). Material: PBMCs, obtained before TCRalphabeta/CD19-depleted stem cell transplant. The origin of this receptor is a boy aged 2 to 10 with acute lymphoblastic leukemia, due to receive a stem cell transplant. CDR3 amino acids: CAISAAGVGQPQHF. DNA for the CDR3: TGTGCCATCAGTGCCGCAGGGGTGGGTCAGCCCCAGCATTTT.